Shown below are 27 T cell receptor beta chains from a single sample sequenced in a study of CD8+CD57+ T cells in acquired aplastic anemia. TCR beta VDJ and CDR3 profiling used genomic DNA as template. TCRdb itself ran the reads through MiXCR, one entry per CDR3 protein. The sample holds about 160,000 distinct CDR3 sequences, about two thirds seen once. CD8+CD57+ cell expansion, shown by flow cytometry, had occurred in the patients selected for sequencing. Sequenced sample: sorted CD4+, CD8+, or CD8+CD57+ T cells (not recorded which) from PBMCs. The receptors were gathered from a human donor with aplastic anemia.

The chain's CDR3 is CASSIDANTGELFF. In DNA, the CDR3 is TGTGCCAGCAGCATCGACGCTAACACCGGGGAGCTGTTTTTT. The J gene is TRBJ2-2, the V gene TRBV7-2; D is uncertain. Germline V gene lookup returns CDR1 SGHTA and CDR2 FQGNSA. Trimming pared 5 bases from V and 2 bases from J, leaving 9 bases between. The CDR3 spans 14 residues.

The V call is TRBV25-1, the J call TRBJ2-7, with D unclear. Germline lookup yields CDR1 MGHDK and CDR2 SYGVNS. V was pared by 3 bases and J by 6 bases, with 6 bases between. The CDR3 consists of 11 residues. The CDR3 loop is CASSDDGEQYF. The CDR3 DNA is TGTGCCAGCAGTGATGATGGCGAGCAGTACTTC.

This clonotype showed up just a few times. The rearrangement uses TRBV28 and TRBJ1-1; 10 bases are shared with TRBD1. Unmatched junction bases numbered 15, after V lost 4 bases and J lost 4 bases. CDR1 MDHEN and CDR2 SYDVKM come from the germline V gene. The CDR3 is 18 residues long. The CDR3: CASSSSYFRQGAGTEAFF. CDR3 nucleotide sequence: TGTGCCAGCAGTTCCTCTTACTTTCGACAGGGGGCAGGCACTGAAGCTTTCTTT.

This chain connects TRBV20-1 to TRBJ2-2, with 9 bases lining up with TRBD1. This CDR3 comprises 16 residues. CDR1 and CDR2 from the germline V gene are DFQATT and SNEGSKA (reference sequence). V trimming: 1 base; J trimming: 2 bases; junction bases outside the gene matches: 5. The CDR3 here is CSARVGGQGNTGELFF. As DNA, the CDR3 is TGCAGTGCTAGAGTTGGGGGACAGGGTAACACCGGGGAGCTGTTTTTT.

The sample holds a few counts of this clonotype. The DNA of the CDR3 is TGTGCCAGCAGCTTGGGGGATGAAAAACTGTTTTTT. It translates to CASSLGDEKLFF. This chain uses TRBV5-6 with TRBJ1-4; D is unclear. The V and J ends lost 0 bases and 6 bases respectively, with 3 bases between them. Germline V gene data show CDR1 as SGHDT and CDR2 as YYEEEE. The CDR3 runs 12 residues. Looking up the rest from reference TRBV5-6 and TRBJ1-4 gives the full variable domain: DAGVTQSPTHLIKTRGQQVTLRCSPKSGHDTVSWYQQALGQGPQFIFQYYEEEERQRGNFPDRFSGHQFPNYSSELNVNALLLGDSALYLCASSLGDEKLFFGSGTQLSVL.

In its sample, this clonotype was seen a few times. The V call is TRBV4-2, the J call TRBJ2-7; the match to TRBD2 covers 15 bases. Germline CDR1 is LGHNA and CDR2 is YNFKEQ. V gave up 2 bases and J gave up 4 bases; unmatched junction bases: 6. This CDR3 contains 17 residues. CDR3 sequence: CASSQRTSGGAGYEQYF. CDR3 bases: TGTGCCAGCAGCCAACGGACTAGCGGGGGGGCAGGATACGAGCAGTACTTC.

V is TRBV10-3 and J is TRBJ2-5, with 7 bases lining up with TRBD1. CDR1 and CDR2 from the germline V gene are ENHRY and SYGVKD. With 10 bases clipped from V and 3 bases from J, the junction kept 17 bases outside the gene matches. CDR3 length equals 16 residues. In DNA form, the CDR3 reads TGTGCCACCAACGACCACCCCGGGACAGCTGAAGAGACCCAGTACTTC. It is translated as CATNDHPGTAEETQYF.

The chain links TRBV20-1 to TRBJ2-1, with D tentatively TRBD1 or TRBD2 (5 bases each). V gave up 5 bases and J gave up 1 base, with 15 bases separating them. The CDR3 is made up of 15 amino acids. Germline CDR1 reads DFQATT; CDR2 reads SNEGSKA (reference sequence). The CDR3 DNA is TGCAGTGCTGGGACCGGGACGAGATCCTACAATGAGCAGTTCTTC. Protein sequence: CSAGTGTRSYNEQFF.

This clonotype was found a few times. This sequence joins TRBV24-1 and TRBJ2-1; 14 positions agree with TRBD2. The CDR3 is 17 residues long. Germline assignment: CDR1 KGHDR and CDR2 SFDVKD. J gave up 1 base and V 9 bases, and 7 bases lay outside the gene matches. CDR3 sequence reads: CATAGTSGSGSYNEQFF. CDR3 nucleotides: TGTGCCACCGCCGGGACTAGCGGGAGCGGTTCCTACAATGAGCAGTTCTTC.

As to this clonotype: An end of the junction does not agree with germline; a read error may underlie this. The chain recombines TRBV6-4 with TRBJ2-5, with 9 bases that match TRBD1. The CDR3 extends over 16 amino acids. Germline assignment: CDR1 MRHNA and CDR2 SNTAGT. For the CDR3, the DNA is TGTGCCAGCAGTACCGGGACAGGGCCGAACCAAGAGGCCCAGTACTTC. Its translation: CASSTGTGPNQEAQYF.

The chain joins TRBV7-8 to TRBJ1-4; D is ambiguous. The V end was cut by 1 base, the J end by 12 bases, with 6 bases between. CDR1 SGHVS and CDR2 FQNEAQ come from the germline V gene. This CDR3 spans 11 amino acids. CDR3 nucleotides: TGTGCCAGCAGCTTAGGATGGGAACTGTTTTTT. Translation gives CASSLGWELFF.

The chain employs TRBV7-9 and TRBJ2-5, with D perhaps TRBD2 (8 bases). This CDR3 region has 16 residues. Germline V gene data show CDR1 as SEHNR and CDR2 as FQNEAQ (reference sequence). V lost 2 bases and J lost 5, with 18 bases in between. This CDR3 reads CASSLLASGGQETQYF. The CDR3, as DNA: TGTGCCAGCAGCTTACTTGCCAGCGGGGGACAGGAGACCCAGTACTTC.

V is TRBV7-2 and J is TRBJ1-1; D is ambiguous. CDR1 and CDR2 (germline): SGHTA, FQGNSA. This CDR3 is 17 amino acids long. Trimming pared 5 bases from V and 0 bases from J, leaving 19 bases between. The CDR3 nucleotides are TGTGCCAGCAGCCCACCTAGCGCGGTGGGGATGAACACTGAAGCTTTCTTT. Its protein is CASSPPSAVGMNTEAFF. The complete variable domain, with remaining parts taken from reference TRBV7-2 and TRBJ1-1, reads GAGVSQSPSNKVTEKGKDVELRCDPISGHTALYWYRQSLGQGLEFLIYFQGNSAPDKSGLPSDRFSAERTGGSVSTLTIQRTQQEDSAVYLCASSPPSAVGMNTEAFFGQGTRLTVV.

This clonotype has only a few counts. The chain is built from TRBV19 and TRBJ2-1; possible D gene TRBD2, 6 bases. V lost 6 bases to trimming and J lost 4 bases, with 16 bases between them. The CDR3 runs 15 residues. Germline V gene lookup returns CDR1 LNHDA and CDR2 SQIVND (reference sequence). The CDR3 DNA reads as TGTGCCAGTAGCCTCGTGGGAGGCTCGTACAATGAGCAGTTCTTC. Its translation is CASSLVGGSYNEQFF.

This clonotype has more than one count but fewer than ten. The V call is TRBV6-4, the J call TRBJ2-1; 8 bases are a match to TRBD2. V shed 2 bases, J shed 5 bases, and the junction held 5 bases outside the gene matches. The germline V gene has CDR1 MRHNA and CDR2 SNTAGT. The CDR3 is 15 amino acids. CDR3 sequence reads: CASSDEASGHNEQFF. CDR3 in DNA: TGTGCCAGCAGTGACGAGGCTAGCGGGCACAATGAGCAGTTCTTC.

V gene TRBV2 combines with J gene TRBJ2-2; D not resolved. V was cut by 4 bases and J by 3 bases, with 3 bases left in between. Germline CDR1 is SNHLY and CDR2 is FYNNEI. This CDR3 has 12 residues. The CDR3 sequence is CASSADTGELFF. The CDR3, as DNA: TGTGCCAGCAGTGCGGACACCGGGGAGCTGTTTTTT.

This clonotype has more than one count but fewer than ten. The rearrangement joins TRBV6-1 to TRBJ2-7, with D perhaps matching TRBD2 (5 bases). The V end lost 7 bases, the J end lost 0 bases, and 13 bases lay between the germline ends. The germline CDR1 and CDR2 sequences are MNHNS and SASEGT. The CDR3 has 14 amino acids. The CDR3 here is CASIVTGSSYEQYF. DNA for the CDR3: TGTGCCAGCATTGTTACGGGGAGCTCCTACGAGCAGTACTTC.

The genes are TRBV7-6 and TRBJ2-2; D call uncertain. Germline-derived CDR1 and CDR2 are SGHVS and FNYEAQ. The V end was cut by 5 bases, the J end by 7 bases, with 11 bases between. The CDR3 is 13 residues long. CDR3 DNA: TGTGCCAGCAGCCCCTTTTTCGGCGGGGAGCTGTTTTTT. Amino acids: CASSPFFGGELFF.

This clonotype was detected only once. The chain combines TRBV29-1 with TRBJ1-1; a weak D match, TRBD1 (6 bases). Trimming pared 7 bases from V and 3 bases from J, leaving 15 bases between. CDR3 length: 13 amino acids. Per the germline V gene, CDR1 is SQVTM and CDR2 is ANQGSEA. The CDR3 loop is CSGEWGRDTEAFF. CDR3 sequence (DNA): TGCAGCGGGGAGTGGGGGCGGGACACTGAAGCTTTCTTT. Supplemented by reference TRBV29-1 and TRBJ1-1, the full variable domain reads SAVISQKPSRDICQRGTSLTIQCQVDSQVTMMFWYRQQPGQSLTLIATANQGSEATYESGFVIDKFPISRPNLTFSTLTVSNMSPEDSSIYLCSGEWGRDTEAFFGQGTRLTVV.

The chain employs TRBV10-3 and TRBJ2-7; TRBD2 might be the D (6 bases). The CDR3 length is 13 residues. Germline V lookup: CDR1 ENHRY, CDR2 SYGVKD. V lost 6 bases and J 5 bases, leaving 14 bases between the germline ends. Here the CDR3 reads CAIRREPMDEQYF. CDR3 sequence (DNA): TGTGCCATCAGACGGGAGCCCATGGACGAGCAGTACTTC.

The CDR3 loop is CASSLITSFYEQYV. Written as DNA, the CDR3 is TGTGCCAGCAGTTTAATCACTTCTTTCTACGAGCAGTACGTC. The genes are TRBV27 and TRBJ2-7; D gene unclear. V lost 2 bases and J 3 bases, leaving 11 bases between the germline ends. Germline CDR1 reads MNHEY; CDR2 reads SMNVEV (reference sequence). This CDR3 comprises 14 residues.

The rearrangement links TRBV7-6 to TRBJ2-7; a possible D gene is TRBD1 (6 bases). Germline CDR1 reads SGHVS; CDR2 reads FNYEAQ. Trimming removed 1 base from V and 5 bases from J, with 15 bases in between. The CDR3 runs 15 residues. CDR3 nucleotide sequence: TGTGCCAGCAGCTTAGAGGCAGGGGATCCCCACGAGCAGTACTTC. This translates into CASSLEAGDPHEQYF.

J is TRBJ2-2 and V is TRBV10-3; D is uncertain. CDR1 ENHRY and CDR2 SYGVKD come from the germline V gene. The CDR3 contains 12 residues. V lost 3 bases and J 8 bases, leaving 7 bases between the germline ends. The CDR3, as DNA: TGTGCCATCAGTGACGGACCGGGGGAGCTGTTTTTT. Amino acids: CAISDGPGELFF.

To note about this clonotype: An end of the junction differs from the germline gene, which may be a read error. This chain connects TRBV10-3 to TRBJ1-5; D gene unclear. This CDR3 region has 15 residues. Germline CDR1 ENHRY, CDR2 SYGVKD. CDR3 sequence (DNA): TGTGCCAGCAGTGAATGGGCGGGAAACAATCAGCCCCAGCATTTT. As protein: CASSEWAGNNQPQHF.

CDR3 nucleotide sequence: TGTGCCAGCAGCACGCGGGGGGTGATCTACGAGCAGTACTTC. It encodes CASSTRGVIYEQYF. The V and J genes are TRBV5-8 and TRBJ2-7, with 8 bases identical to TRBD2. The CDR3 covers 14 residues. Germline CDR1 reads SGHTS; CDR2 reads YDEGEE. After removal of 4 bases from V and 3 bases from J, the junction contained 6 bases not matched to a gene. Complete variable domain (other parts from reference TRBV5-8 and TRBJ2-7): EAGVTQSPTHLIKTRGQQATLRCSPISGHTSVYWYQQALGLGLQFLLWYDEGEERNRGNFPPRFSGRQFPNYSSELNVNALELEDSALYLCASSTRGVIYEQYFGPGTRLTVT.

This clonotype turned up a few times. This rearrangement joins TRBV5-1 to TRBJ2-7; 8 bases map to TRBD1. The CDR3 runs to 13 residues. Trimming at V came to 7 bases and at J to 4 bases, leaving 7 bases not matched to a gene. The germline V gene encodes CDR1 SGHRS and CDR2 YFSETQ. The CDR3 DNA follows: TGCGCCAGCGGACAGGGCATGTCGTACGAGCAGTACTTC. Its protein product is CASGQGMSYEQYF.

Here the CDR3 DNA reads TGCAGTGCCCAACTAGCGGGGGGCATAAGTGAGCAGTTCTTC. It is translated as CSAQLAGGISEQFF. The V gene is TRBV20-1, the J gene TRBJ2-1; 12 bases line up with TRBD2. The CDR3 is made up of 14 amino acids. Germline V gene sequence: CDR1 DFQATT, CDR2 SNEGSKA (reference sequence). V trimming: 6 bases; J trimming: 9 bases; junction bases outside the gene matches: 9.